A selection of T cell receptor beta chains follows, all from one sample in a study of shared clonotypes between healthy human individuals. Sequenced by immunoSEQ multiplex PCR; TCRdb stores in-frame clones only, minus some. The sample lists 800,000 to 950,000 clones, about 96% occurring once. The sample was naive CD8+ T cells sorted from blood. These receptors were obtained from a man aged 25-45 years in good health. Each CDR3 is given with its conserved first and last residue. The order of the fields is D gene, clone size, V gene, J gene, CDR3 DNA, CDR3 protein. D genes are given only for firm matches. Where a row states a size, it is once, few, many or the class of an expanded clone; other rows omit it.

>-|-|TRBV27|TRBJ1-5
TGTGCCAGCAGTTTATCAGGGTGGGTAAGCAATCAGCCCCAGCATTTT
CASSLSGWVSNQPQHF
>TRBD2|-|TRBV7-8|TRBJ2-3
TGTGCCAGCAGCTTAGCCCAGCGGGAGGCAGATACGCAGTATTTT
CASSLAQREADTQYF
>TRBD2|-|TRBV14|TRBJ2-5
TGTGCCAGCAGCCAAGGACTAGCGGGAGTCTCATGGGAGACCCAGTACTTC
CASSQGLAGVSWETQYF
>TRBD2|-|TRBV4-1|TRBJ2-7
TGCGCCAGCAGCCAAGAATGGGCTAGCGGGTACTACGAGCAGTACTTC
CASSQEWASGYYEQYF
>-|-|TRBV9|TRBJ1-3
TGTGCCAGCAGCGCAGAGGCGAGTGGAAACACCATATATTTT
CASSAEASGNTIYF
>TRBD2|-|TRBV19|TRBJ2-1
TGTGCCACTCAGCGGGAGTATTCCTACAATGAGCAGTTCTTC
CATQREYSYNEQFF
>-|-|TRBV5-6|TRBJ2-1
TGTGCCAGCAGCCCAGGGTTGGGTACGTACAATGAGCAGTTCTTC
CASSPGLGTYNEQFF
>-|-|TRBV16|TRBJ2-7
TGTGCCAGCAGAAGAGAGGGGGGCGGCTACGAGCAGTACTTC
CASRREGGGYEQYF
>-|-|TRBV28|TRBJ1-4
TGTGCCAGCACTGCCCCGTCAAGGGGCGAAAAACTGTTTTTT
CASTAPSRGEKLFF
>-|-|TRBV7-8|TRBJ2-3
TGTGCCAGCAGCTTAGGGGTAGGCGGCGATACGCAGTATTTT
CASSLGVGGDTQYF
>-|-|TRBV7-9|TRBJ2-1
TGTGCCAGCAGCTTAGGGGTACCGCTGGAAGAGCAGTTCTTC
CASSLGVPLEEQFF
>-|-|TRBV27|TRBJ2-7
TGTGCCAGCAGTCCGGCCAGGGCAGACTACGAGCAGTACTTC
CASSPARADYEQYF
>-|-|TRBV30|TRBJ2-7
TGTGCCTGGAGGAGCGGGAGGGGGACAGGGGTGGATGAGCAGTACTTC
CAWRSGRGTGVDEQYF
>-|-|TRBV9|TRBJ2-1
TGTGCCAGCAGTGACCAGCGGACAAACAATGAGCAGTTCTTC
CASSDQRTNNEQFF
>-|-|TRBV25-1|TRBJ1-5
TGTGCCAGCAGTGGCGACGAGCATAGCAATCAGCCCCAGCATTTT
CASSGDEHSNQPQHF
>-|-|TRBV20-1|TRBJ2-1
TGCAGTCGTGGGATCAATGAGCAGTTCTTC
CSRGINEQFF
>-|-|TRBV5-4|TRBJ2-7
TGTGCCAGCAGCGCTGGGCCCAGCTACGAGCAGTACTTC
CASSAGPSYEQYF
>-|-|TRBV11-3|TRBJ2-1
TGTGCCAGCAGTTTTCGCGCGGGTGGGAACAATGAGCAGTTCTTC
CASSFRAGGNNEQFF
>TRBD1|-|TRBV27|TRBJ2-1
TGTGCCACCTCCCGACAGGGGGCATCCCTGGGGTACAATGAGCAGTTCTTC
CATSRQGASLGYNEQFF
>-|few|TRBV11-2|TRBJ2-7
TGTGCCAGCAGCTTAGGCACCTCCTACGAGCAGTACTTC
CASSLGTSYEQYF
>-|-|TRBV9|TRBJ2-1
TGTGCCAGCAGCGCGACCGGTGGGGTCTACAATGAGCAGTTCTTC
CASSATGGVYNEQFF
>TRBD1|-|TRBV5-1|TRBJ2-1
TGCGCCAGCAGCTTGGCCGTGGGGACAGGGAACGGCGATGAGCAGTTCTTC
CASSLAVGTGNGDEQFF
>TRBD2|-|TRBV7-3|TRBJ2-3
TGTGCCAGCAGCTTAAGGGGCCTGCGGGAGGGCCCTCCAGATACGCAGTATTTT
CASSLRGLREGPPDTQYF
>TRBD2|-|TRBV5-1|TRBJ2-2
TGCGCCAGCAGCTCCTCCGGGACTAGCCGACGAGTATACACCGGGGAGCTGTTTTTT
CASSSSGTSRRVYTGELFF
>-|-|TRBV5-1|TRBJ2-2
TGCGCCAGCACGTTTAGCGGGAACACCGGGGAGCTGTTTTTT
CASTFSGNTGELFF
>TRBD2|-|TRBV4-1|TRBJ2-1
TGCGCCAGCAGCCAAGCCCCCCTAGCGGGAGAGTACAATGAGCAGTTCTTC
CASSQAPLAGEYNEQFF
>-|once|TRBV7-9|TRBJ2-7
TGTGCCAGCAGCCCCCCCGGGCAGACCTACGAGCAGTACTTC
CASSPPGQTYEQYF